These T cell receptor beta chains were read from a single sample in a study of T cells in Graves' hyperthyroidism and ophthalmopathy. TCRdb redid the calling of the multiplex PCR reads with MiXCR, one entry per CDR3 protein. The table shows nearly 750,000 distinct CDR3 sequences, with under 45% occurring only once. The sequenced material came from blood. All receptors derive from a woman in her thirties or forties with Graves' hyperthyroidism. Both conserved end residues are part of each CDR3.

j_call v_call cdr3_aa
TRBJ1-5 TRBV6-2/TRBV6-3 CASSYGNGQHQETQHF
TRBJ2-2 TRBV9 CASSVDSLSGELFF
TRBJ2-7 TRBV7-2 CASSQDHTEDVQYF
TRBJ2-2 TRBV13 CASSRNAGELFF
TRBJ2-2 TRBV19 CASSTGTGRTGELFF
TRBJ1-1 TRBV10-2 CASSHINTEAFF
TRBJ1-6 TRBV4-3 CASSLRQGTAPLHF
TRBJ2-7 TRBV24-1 CATSDSRSHSYEQYF
TRBJ2-2 TRBV19 CASSPGAMSTGELFF
TRBJ1-1 TRBV12-3/TRBV12-4 CASSFPASSEAFF
TRBJ2-7 TRBV4-3 CASSQAPNSYEQYF
TRBJ1-1 TRBV6-1 CASIPVPGQGLTGGAFF
TRBJ2-5 TRBV9 CASSRTGTSVRPQETQYF
TRBJ2-3 TRBV20-1 CSARSRLGLGTQYF
TRBJ2-3 TRBV7-8 CASSFRPMSTDTQYF
TRBJ1-6 TRBV6-6 CASMVAPQGNSPLHF
TRBJ1-2 TRBV19 CASHLGGNSNGYTF